Given below is one TCR beta chain in context. Its antigen remains unknown. The entry originates in a study of post-analysis software for immune sequencing data. Researchers reported that TCR beta cDNA libraries carried unique molecular identifiers. One entry per CDR3 protein results from TCRdb running MiXCR on the PCR reads. The sample has 550,000 to 700,000 distinct CDR3 sequences; roughly 45% are singletons. Regarding the study as a whole: The authors found that F measure strongly co-clustered same-batch samples. Versus controls, multiple sclerosis patients showed significantly lower diversity (normalized Chao1).

The source is a girl between 5 and 17 years old with multiple sclerosis. Sequencing used blood.

The CDR3 here is CSARDPNRVNQPQHF. Written as DNA, the CDR3 is TGCAGTGCTAGAGATCCAAACCGAGTCAATCAGCCCCAGCATTTT. J is TRBJ1-5 and V is TRBV20-1; D gene ambiguous. Deletions cut 0 bases from V and 3 bases from J, with 12 bases between. CDR1 and CDR2 from the germline V gene are DFQATT and SNEGSKA (reference sequence). This CDR3 spans 15 amino acids.